A single sample gave rise to the 17 T cell receptor beta chains below, sequenced in a study of monozygotic twins with inflammatory bowel disease. With the 5' RACE reads reprocessed, TCRdb shows one record per CDR3 protein and no DNA. Here the sample table reports about 450,000 distinct CDR3 sequences. Sequenced sample: blood. These receptors originate from a human donor with ulcerative colitis or Crohn's disease, or a healthy co-twin of an affected twin (not recorded which).

The genes are TRBV5-6 and TRBJ1-2; without DNA, the TCRdb call of TRBD1 cannot be checked. In germline, CDR1 is SGHDT, CDR2 YYEEEE. This CDR3 has 17 amino acids. CDR3 residues: CASSLEAGGSLNYGYTF.

V gene TRBV7-9 combines with J gene TRBJ1-1. The CDR3 sequence is 14 residues long. Looked up from germline, CDR1 is SEHNR and CDR2 is FQNEAQ (reference sequence). The CDR3 reads CASSSQVANTEAFF.

The rearrangement joins TRBV20-1 to TRBJ1-6; lacking DNA, the TRBD1 call made by TCRdb goes unchecked. In germline, CDR1 is DFQATT, CDR2 SNEGSKA (reference sequence). CDR3 length equals 16 residues. This CDR3 reads CSARTGMSSYNSPLHF.

The chain uses TRBV29-1 and TRBJ2-3; TCRdb proposes TRBD2, but this gene call is untestable without DNA. This CDR3 is 12 amino acids long. Germline V gene sequence: CDR1 SQVTM, CDR2 ANQGSEA. The CDR3 here is CSVGRVTDTQYF.

This chain connects TRBV24-1 to TRBJ1-2; TCRdb reports TRBD1, a call that lacks DNA to check it against. CDR3 size: 13 residues. Germline V gives CDR1 KGHDR, CDR2 SFDVKD. The CDR3 region is CATSAIRGDGYTF.

V usage is TRBV5-1 and J usage is TRBJ1-5. This CDR3 comprises 15 residues. The germline gives CDR1 SGHRS, CDR2 YFSETQ. CDR3 in amino acids: CASSLEPMSNQPQHF.

J is TRBJ2-3 and V is TRBV20-1; the D gene TCRdb calls, TRBD1, cannot be checked with no DNA. The CDR3 extends over 13 amino acids. Germline CDR1 reads DFQATT; CDR2 reads SNEGSKA (reference sequence). This CDR3 reads CSARATGRDTQYF.

The chain joins TRBV30 to TRBJ1-1; absent DNA, TCRdb's TRBD1 call cannot be checked. CDR3 length: 14 amino acids. CDR1 and CDR2 (germline): GTSNPN, SVGIG (reference sequence). CDR3 sequence reads: CTWTKRARLTEAFF.

The V call is TRBV7-9, the J call TRBJ1-6; TCRdb designates TRBD1, a call that cannot be tested without DNA. The CDR3 runs to 16 residues. CDR1 is SEHNR and CDR2 is FQNEAQ in the germline V gene (reference sequence). CDR3 in amino acids: CASSPGDGPLGSPLHF.

The chain's CDR3 is CASSQDAEYQPQHF. The rearrangement joins TRBV4-1 to TRBJ1-5. The CDR3 is 14 amino acids. CDR1 is MGHRA and CDR2 is YSYEKL in the germline V gene.

This CDR3 reads CASRTSFPEAFF. The chain employs TRBV6-1 and TRBJ1-1. In germline, CDR1 is MNHNS, CDR2 SASEGT. The CDR3 has 12 residues.

This sequence joins TRBV19 and TRBJ1-2; the D gene TCRdb calls, TRBD1, cannot be checked with no DNA. The CDR3 has 15 amino acids. Germline V gene sequence: CDR1 LNHDA, CDR2 SQIVND (reference sequence). The CDR3 loop is CASTQGGGGGYGYTF.

This chain connects TRBV29-1 to TRBJ1-5; no DNA is available, so the TRBD1 call from TCRdb remains unchecked. The CDR3 sequence is 13 residues long. Germline CDR1 and CDR2: SQVTM and ANQGSEA. The CDR3 region is CSVYTGAGQPQHF.

V and J are TRBV4-2 and TRBJ1-5. Germline loops: CDR1 LGHNA, CDR2 YNFKEQ. There are 16 residues in the CDR3. The CDR3 reads CASSWDQRGGDQPQHF.

The chain employs TRBV3-1 and TRBJ2-1. This CDR3 has 12 residues. Germline CDR1 and CDR2: LGHDT and YNNKEL (reference sequence). The CDR3 sequence: CASSPRLGEQFF.

The CDR3 loop reads CASSPRQGMSEAFF. The chain has TRBV12-3 or TRBV12-4 and TRBJ1-1; TCRdb's D call, TRBD1, is unchecked because there is no DNA. The CDR3 runs 14 residues.

The J gene is TRBJ2-7, the V gene TRBV20-1; lacking DNA, the TRBD1 call made by TCRdb goes unchecked. This CDR3 region has 16 residues. The V gene's germline CDR1 is DFQATT and CDR2 SNEGSKA (reference sequence). The CDR3 loop is CSASQPGLQSSYEQYF.